This T cell receptor beta chain was found in a study of cytomegalovirus exposure and HLA in healthy donors. This PCR relied on a set of 60 Vbeta primers and 13 Jbeta primers. The authors' processing: There were around 77 million unique TCR beta chains by a later count, and approximately 11 million of them were shared. This table comes from immunoSEQ multiplex PCR, and its TCRdb copy is limited to in-frame clones, with some not included. Clone size and V and J calls were adopted from that table, with D and trimming inferred from the DNA. This table holds 50,000 or so clones, roughly 53% found once. CDR3 size: 14 residues. Per the germline V gene, CDR1 is SGHTA and CDR2 is FQGNSA. The V and J ends lost 5 bases and 0 bases, in that order; junction bases with no gene match: 2. This clone was counted between two and nine times. The antigen remains undetermined. Additional DNA sequences in this sample encode the identical CDR3.

Broader study findings: A classifier reportedly called cytomegalovirus status with high sensitivity and specificity. Later, an analysis showed that TCR beta chains associated with HLA were more clonally expanded than others that were equally common.

The sample comprised PBMCs. This clonotype was obtained from a human donor in good health. The gene calls are TRBV7-2 and TRBJ2-3; 7 nucleotides match TRBD1. The DNA for the CDR3 is TGTGCCAGCAGCCGGGACAGTAGCACAGATACGCAGTATTTT. The encoded protein is CASSRDSSTDTQYF.